A selection of T cell receptor beta chains follows, all from one sample in a study of cytomegalovirus exposure and HLA in healthy donors. Sequencing used immunoSEQ multiplex PCR; TCRdb keeps in-frame clones, though not all of them. The sample consists of 55,000 to 85,000 clones, 72% of them appearing once. The sample comprised PBMCs. These receptors originate from a woman aged 35 to 49 in good health and CMV-seropositive. CDR3s include the opening cysteine and the closing phenylalanine or tryptophan. The D gene is left open where the match is weak. Expanded clones get a size class; other rows say once, few or many, or leave the size out.

D gene: .
J gene: TRBJ2-6
V gene: TRBV2
clone size: .
CDR3 DNA: TGTGCCAGCGGCGGGCGGCTCTCTGGGGCCAACGTCCTGACTTTC
CDR3 protein: CASGGRLSGANVLTF

D gene: .
J gene: TRBJ1-4
V gene: TRBV29-1
clone size: .
CDR3 DNA: TGCAGCGGGCAGGGTGCAACTAATGAAAAACTGTTTTTT
CDR3 protein: CSGQGATNEKLFF

D gene: TRBD1
J gene: TRBJ2-7
V gene: TRBV7-6
clone size: .
CDR3 DNA: TGTGCCAGCAGCCCTCGGGACAGTGACTACGAGCAGTACTTC
CDR3 protein: CASSPRDSDYEQYF

D gene: TRBD2
J gene: TRBJ2-5
V gene: TRBV2
clone size: .
CDR3 DNA: TGTGCCAGCCTCGGCGGCCTAGCGGGGGGTGAAGAGACCCAGTACTTC
CDR3 protein: CASLGGLAGGEETQYF

D gene: .
J gene: TRBJ1-4
V gene: TRBV19
clone size: .
CDR3 DNA: TGTGCCAGTAGTCCTCCGGGGATCTCTAATGAAAAACTGTTTTTT
CDR3 protein: CASSPPGISNEKLFF

D gene: .
J gene: TRBJ2-5
V gene: TRBV11-2
clone size: .
CDR3 DNA: TGTGCCAGCAGCTTAGATGGCGAGACCCAGTACTTC
CDR3 protein: CASSLDGETQYF

D gene: .
J gene: TRBJ1-1
V gene: TRBV29-1
clone size: .
CDR3 DNA: TGCAGCGTGGGACGGGGGTGGGGAATGAACACTGAAGCTTTCTTT
CDR3 protein: CSVGRGWGMNTEAFF

D gene: .
J gene: TRBJ2-7
V gene: TRBV11-3
clone size: once
CDR3 DNA: TGTGCCAGCAGCTTAGAATGGGGGGTGACCTCCTACGAGCAGTACTTC
CDR3 protein: CASSLEWGVTSYEQYF

D gene: .
J gene: TRBJ1-3
V gene: TRBV7-9
clone size: .
CDR3 DNA: TGTGCCAGCAGCCCTGGGACAACCATATATTTT
CDR3 protein: CASSPGTTIYF

D gene: TRBD1
J gene: TRBJ1-1
V gene: TRBV28
clone size: .
CDR3 DNA: TGTGCCAGCAGTTTACCTAAGGGGGCAGGGGGGAACACTGAAGCTTTCTTT
CDR3 protein: CASSLPKGAGGNTEAFF

D gene: .
J gene: TRBJ1-6
V gene: TRBV15
clone size: .
CDR3 DNA: TGTGCCACCAGAAGTGGGGGGAATTCACCCCTCCACTTT
CDR3 protein: CATRSGGNSPLHF

D gene: TRBD1
J gene: TRBJ2-7
V gene: TRBV9
clone size: .
CDR3 DNA: TGTGCCAGCAGCACCGGACAGGGTTCCTACGAGCAGTACTTC
CDR3 protein: CASSTGQGSYEQYF

D gene: .
J gene: TRBJ2-2
V gene: TRBV7-9
clone size: .
CDR3 DNA: TGTGCCATACAGGGTACCGGGGAGCTGTTTTTT
CDR3 protein: CAIQGTGELFF

D gene: TRBD2
J gene: TRBJ2-2
V gene: TRBV10-3
clone size: .
CDR3 DNA: TGTGCCATCAGTGAGTCGAGGAGCGGGGTGACCGGGGAGCTGTTTTTT
CDR3 protein: CAISESRSGVTGELFF

D gene: TRBD1
J gene: TRBJ2-3
V gene: TRBV6-1
clone size: few
CDR3 DNA: TGTGCCAGCAGAAGAACAGGGGCCCTGGGGGATACGCAGTATTTT
CDR3 protein: CASRRTGALGDTQYF

D gene: .
J gene: TRBJ2-7
V gene: TRBV2
clone size: .
CDR3 DNA: TGTGCCAGCAGTGAAGAGCCTTACTCCTACGAGCAGTACTTC
CDR3 protein: CASSEEPYSYEQYF

D gene: TRBD2
J gene: TRBJ2-1
V gene: TRBV9
clone size: .
CDR3 DNA: TGTGCCAGCAGCCTTAGCGGGGGGTTGAGGAATGAGCAGTTCTTC
CDR3 protein: CASSLSGGLRNEQFF

D gene: .
J gene: TRBJ1-1
V gene: TRBV5-1
clone size: .
CDR3 DNA: TGCGCCAGCAGCTTTTATCCAGGGGACATGAACACTGAAGCTTTCTTT
CDR3 protein: CASSFYPGDMNTEAFF

D gene: .
J gene: TRBJ2-2
V gene: TRBV11-3
clone size: .
CDR3 DNA: TGTGCCAGCAGCTTTAGCGTCACCGGGGAGCTGTTTTTT
CDR3 protein: CASSFSVTGELFF

D gene: .
J gene: TRBJ1-2
V gene: TRBV5-1
clone size: .
CDR3 DNA: TGCGCCAGCAGCTTGGGGGACATCTCTAACTATGGCTACACCTTC
CDR3 protein: CASSLGDISNYGYTF

D gene: .
J gene: TRBJ1-1
V gene: TRBV10-2
clone size: .
CDR3 DNA: TGCGCCAGCAGTGAGTCGGGGGGGGTTGGCACTGAAGCTTTCTTT
CDR3 protein: CASSESGGVGTEAFF

D gene: TRBD2
J gene: TRBJ2-5
V gene: TRBV5-4
clone size: .
CDR3 DNA: TGTGCCAGCAGCTTGGGGCGGGGGGGTGAGACCCAGTACTTC
CDR3 protein: CASSLGRGGETQYF

D gene: .
J gene: TRBJ1-2
V gene: TRBV7-2
clone size: .
CDR3 DNA: TGTGCCAGCAGCTTAAACTGGGCGGGCTATGGCTACACCTTC
CDR3 protein: CASSLNWAGYGYTF

D gene: TRBD1
J gene: TRBJ1-2
V gene: TRBV5-1
clone size: .
CDR3 DNA: TGCGCCAGCAGCGCCAATGAGGGGGCCGGGTATGGCTACACCTTC
CDR3 protein: CASSANEGAGYGYTF

D gene: .
J gene: TRBJ1-3
V gene: TRBV7-9
clone size: .
CDR3 DNA: TGTGCCAGCAGCTTAGTGTTCGAGCCCTCGGGAAACACCATATATTTT
CDR3 protein: CASSLVFEPSGNTIYF

D gene: TRBD1
J gene: TRBJ2-5
V gene: TRBV6-1
clone size: .
CDR3 DNA: TGTGCCAGCAGTGAGCCAGGGACAGCGAGACAAGAGACCCAGTACTTC
CDR3 protein: CASSEPGTARQETQYF

D gene: .
J gene: TRBJ2-5
V gene: TRBV5-6
clone size: once
CDR3 DNA: TGTGCCAGCAGTCCAGGACTGGCGGGAGAGACCCAGTACTTC
CDR3 protein: CASSPGLAGETQYF

D gene: TRBD1
J gene: TRBJ1-5
V gene: TRBV7-6
clone size: .
CDR3 DNA: TGTGCCAGCAGCGACGGACAGGGAACGTATCAGCCCCAGCATTTT
CDR3 protein: CASSDGQGTYQPQHF

D gene: .
J gene: TRBJ1-2
V gene: TRBV30
clone size: .
CDR3 DNA: TGTGCCTGGAGGGGGGGCACCTTC
CDR3 protein: CAWRGGTF

D gene: .
J gene: TRBJ1-5
V gene: TRBV23-1
clone size: .
CDR3 DNA: TGCGCCAGCAGTCAACCAGGAGGGTCCTATAGCAATCAGCCCCAGCATTTT
CDR3 protein: CASSQPGGSYSNQPQHF

D gene: .
J gene: TRBJ1-5
V gene: TRBV2
clone size: .
CDR3 DNA: TGTGCCAGCCGGGACACCAATCAGCCCCAGCATTTT
CDR3 protein: CASRDTNQPQHF

D gene: .
J gene: TRBJ1-2
V gene: TRBV29-1
clone size: .
CDR3 DNA: TGCAGCGTTGCCGGAGACGCGTCCTACCCAAACTATGGCTACACCTTC
CDR3 protein: CSVAGDASYPNYGYTF

D gene: .
J gene: TRBJ2-1
V gene: TRBV7-9
clone size: .
CDR3 DNA: TGTGCCAGCAGCTTGGCCACGGGGGACAATGAGCAGTTCTTC
CDR3 protein: CASSLATGDNEQFF

D gene: TRBD2
J gene: TRBJ2-5
V gene: TRBV27
clone size: .
CDR3 DNA: TGTGCCAGCAGTTTATCGGCCCCGACGACTAGCGGGGGGCTTCAGGACCAAGAGACCCAGTACTTC
CDR3 protein: CASSLSAPTTSGGLQDQETQYF

D gene: .
J gene: TRBJ2-7
V gene: TRBV11-2
clone size: .
CDR3 DNA: TGTGCCAGCAGCCGCGGAGACTACGAGCAGTACTTC
CDR3 protein: CASSRGDYEQYF

D gene: TRBD2
J gene: TRBJ2-7
V gene: TRBV28
clone size: .
CDR3 DNA: TGTGCCAGCAGTTTACAGGGACTAGCGGGGGACTTC
CDR3 protein: CASSLQGLAGDF

D gene: TRBD1
J gene: TRBJ1-6
V gene: TRBV18
clone size: .
CDR3 DNA: TGTGCCAGCTCACCAGGGACAGGGGCTTGGTCACCCCTCCACTTT
CDR3 protein: CASSPGTGAWSPLHF

D gene: TRBD1
J gene: TRBJ1-5
V gene: TRBV19
clone size: .
CDR3 DNA: TGTGCCAGTAGTAAGGACAGGGAGGGCAATCAGCCCCAGCATTTT
CDR3 protein: CASSKDREGNQPQHF

D gene: TRBD1
J gene: TRBJ1-1
V gene: TRBV19
clone size: .
CDR3 DNA: TGTGCCAGTAGTATGGGACAGGGGGGGGGTAGGACTGAAGCTTTCTTT
CDR3 protein: CASSMGQGGGRTEAFF

D gene: .
J gene: TRBJ1-2
V gene: TRBV2
clone size: .
CDR3 DNA: TGTGCCAGCAGCTTACAGGTTAACTATGGCTACACCTTC
CDR3 protein: CASSLQVNYGYTF

D gene: .
J gene: TRBJ2-4
V gene: TRBV5-1
clone size: .
CDR3 DNA: TGCGCCAGCAGCTTGGACGGGGTCGGGATTCAGTACTTC
CDR3 protein: CASSLDGVGIQYF

D gene: .
J gene: TRBJ2-1
V gene: TRBV9
clone size: .
CDR3 DNA: TGTGCCAGCAGCGTAGCAGACAGAAATGAGCAGTTCTTC
CDR3 protein: CASSVADRNEQFF

D gene: TRBD2
J gene: TRBJ2-1
V gene: TRBV9
clone size: .
CDR3 DNA: TGTGCCAGCAGCGAGCGGGGGGACGCCTACAATGAGCAGTTCTTC
CDR3 protein: CASSERGDAYNEQFF

D gene: .
J gene: TRBJ1-2
V gene: TRBV9
clone size: .
CDR3 DNA: TGTGCCAGCTCTTCCCCCTTAGGCTACACCTTC
CDR3 protein: CASSSPLGYTF

D gene: TRBD1
J gene: TRBJ2-1
V gene: TRBV11-3
clone size: .
CDR3 DNA: TGTGCCAGCAGCTTCGGACAGGGGGTCAACAATGAGCAGTTCTTC
CDR3 protein: CASSFGQGVNNEQFF

D gene: TRBD1
J gene: TRBJ1-1
V gene: TRBV5-1
clone size: .
CDR3 DNA: TGCGCCAGCAGACTGACAGGGGAAGCTTTCTTT
CDR3 protein: CASRLTGEAFF

D gene: .
J gene: TRBJ2-5
V gene: TRBV7-9
clone size: .
CDR3 DNA: TGTGCCAGCAGCTCCGAAGAGACCCAGTACTTC
CDR3 protein: CASSSEETQYF

D gene: TRBD1
J gene: TRBJ1-3
V gene: TRBV18
clone size: .
CDR3 DNA: TGTGCCAGCTCACCGTCGGAAGGGGGCGGAAACACCATATATTTT
CDR3 protein: CASSPSEGGGNTIYF

D gene: TRBD2
J gene: TRBJ2-5
V gene: TRBV5-4
clone size: .
CDR3 DNA: TGTGCCAGCAGCTTGGGAGGGAGCGGGGGACAAGAGACCCAGTACTTC
CDR3 protein: CASSLGGSGGQETQYF

D gene: TRBD1
J gene: TRBJ1-5
V gene: TRBV6-5
clone size: .
CDR3 DNA: TGTGCCAGCAGCAGGGACAGACAGCACAATCAGCCCCAGCATTTT
CDR3 protein: CASSRDRQHNQPQHF

D gene: .
J gene: TRBJ2-7
V gene: TRBV6-5
clone size: .
CDR3 DNA: TGTGCCAGCAGTTACTCCTGGAGACAGGGAGGTGCGGTGCAGTACTTC
CDR3 protein: CASSYSWRQGGAVQYF

D gene: .
J gene: TRBJ1-6
V gene: TRBV19
clone size: .
CDR3 DNA: TGTGCCAGTAGGGTGACAGGAGCAAATTCACCCCTCCACTTT
CDR3 protein: CASRVTGANSPLHF

D gene: .
J gene: TRBJ2-3
V gene: TRBV27
clone size: .
CDR3 DNA: TGTGCCAGCAGCCGGACAGCAGATACGCAGTATTTT
CDR3 protein: CASSRTADTQYF

D gene: TRBD1
J gene: TRBJ1-1
V gene: TRBV7-6
clone size: .
CDR3 DNA: TGTGCCAGCAGCCCCACCCCGGGGACAGGGTTCCAGAGAAACACTGAAGCTTTCTTT
CDR3 protein: CASSPTPGTGFQRNTEAFF

D gene: .
J gene: TRBJ2-7
V gene: TRBV9
clone size: .
CDR3 DNA: TGTGCCAGCAGCCCAGCCGTCGACAGATACGAGCAGTACTTC
CDR3 protein: CASSPAVDRYEQYF

D gene: .
J gene: TRBJ2-6
V gene: TRBV5-8
clone size: few
CDR3 DNA: TGTGCCAGCAGCCAAAGGACGGGGAGCTCTGGGGCCAACGTCCTGACTTTC
CDR3 protein: CASSQRTGSSGANVLTF

D gene: TRBD2
J gene: TRBJ2-1
V gene: TRBV27
clone size: .
CDR3 DNA: TGTGCCAGCAGTTTATCGGGCGGGGGTCACAATGAGCAGTTCTTC
CDR3 protein: CASSLSGGGHNEQFF

D gene: .
J gene: TRBJ1-1
V gene: TRBV6-5
clone size: .
CDR3 DNA: TGTGCCAGCAGGAGGGATCTTGAATCTTTCTTT
CDR3 protein: CASRRDLESFF

D gene: TRBD1
J gene: TRBJ1-2
V gene: TRBV5-6
clone size: .
CDR3 DNA: TGTGCCAGCAGCTTCCTGGGACAGTCCTCGGGCTACACCTTC
CDR3 protein: CASSFLGQSSGYTF

D gene: TRBD2
J gene: TRBJ2-5
V gene: TRBV11-2
clone size: .
CDR3 DNA: TGTGCCAGCGGTCTAGCGGGGGTAGAGACCCAGTACTTC
CDR3 protein: CASGLAGVETQYF